This T cell receptor beta chain stems from a study of T cell repertoires in MIS-A myocarditis. V was cut by 3 bases and J by 8 bases, with 13 bases left in between. This CDR3 contains 13 residues. CDR1 and CDR2 (germline): SEHNR, FQNEAQ (reference sequence). Sequencing was performed with immunoSEQ multiplex PCR; in TCRdb, only in-frame clones are kept and a portion is missing. The table has 15,000 or so clones, around 70% seen once; the top ten hold around 60%. This clonotype originated in a man aged 18 to 30 with fulminant myocarditis from multisystem inflammatory syndrome in adults (MIS-A) after COVID-19. This chain links TRBV7-9 with TRBJ1-2, with D uncertain. The sequenced sample was left ventricle heart tissue obtained at autopsy. The CDR3 nucleotides read TGTGCCAGCAGCTTCTCGGGCGAGTCGGGCTACACCTTC. Translation gives CASSFSGESGYTF.